One sample yielded the 14 T cell receptor beta chains listed below, sequenced in a study of Ad26.COV2.S vaccination and SARS-CoV-2 variants. Described treatment: some 20 received Ad26.COV2.S at low or high dose, single or two shots; about five received placebo; per-sample allocation not given. Material that was analyzed had been drawn on day 63 after the first vaccine or placebo injection. Measured with immunoSEQ multiplex PCR; TCRdb has only the in-frame clones, and not every one. This sample has a few hundred thousand clones, with about 80% found just once. Material: peripheral blood, obtained in a trial of Ad26.COV2.S vaccine versus placebo. Every receptor here comes from a person between 18 and 65 years old who received the Ad26.COV2.S COVID-19 vaccine or a placebo.

The V gene is TRBV7-6, the J gene TRBJ1-1, with D unresolved. In germline, CDR1 is SGHVS, CDR2 FNYEAQ. V was trimmed by 0 bases and J by 4 bases, leaving 12 bases between them. The CDR3 spans 15 residues. This CDR3 reads CASSLAPKAGTEAFF. CDR3 in DNA: TGTGCCAGCAGCTTAGCCCCTAAGGCAGGCACTGAAGCTTTCTTT.

The chain uses TRBV3-1 (or the pseudogene TRBV3-2) and TRBJ2-5; TRBD2 aligns across 8 bases. Germline V gene data show CDR1 as LGHDT and CDR2 as YNNKEL (reference sequence). J gave up 0 bases and V 4 bases, and 4 bases lay outside the gene matches. The CDR3 sequence is 15 residues long. As DNA, the CDR3 is TGTGCCAGCAGCCCGTATAGCGGGAACCAAGAGACCCAGTACTTC. This sequence encodes CASSPYSGNQETQYF.

The J gene is TRBJ1-2, the V gene TRBV14; 7 bases line up with TRBD1. This CDR3 spans 16 amino acids. V gave up 6 bases and J gave up 4 bases; unmatched junction bases: 14. Germline assignment: CDR1 SGHDN and CDR2 FVKESK. The CDR3 loop reads CASSPTLLGGGYGYTF. The CDR3 region has the DNA TGTGCCAGCAGTCCTACTCTCTTAGGGGGCGGCTATGGCTACACCTTC. Based on the CDR3 plus reference TRBV14 and TRBJ1-2, the full variable domain is EAGVTQFPSHSVIEKGQTVTLRCDPISGHDNLYWYRRVMGKEIKFLLHFVKESKQDESGMPNNRFLAERTGGTYSTLKVQPAELEDSGVYFCASSPTLLGGGYGYTFGSGTRLTVV.

V usage is TRBV11-2 and J usage is TRBJ1-3; the D gene is possibly TRBD1 (6 bases). This CDR3 spans 18 amino acids. Germline CDR1 is SGHAT and CDR2 is FQNNGV. Trimming pared 2 bases from V and 0 bases from J, leaving 17 bases between. Here the CDR3 reads CASSLPNRQAYSGNTIYF. The CDR3 region has the DNA TGTGCCAGCAGCTTACCGAACCGACAGGCTTACTCTGGAAACACCATATATTTT.

This CDR3 is CASSLGYQGEKLFF. The CDR3 region has the DNA TGCGCCAGCAGCTTGGGGTACCAGGGTGAAAAACTGTTTTTT. The rearrangement links TRBV5-1 to TRBJ1-4; weak D call: TRBD1 (5 bases). Germline V CDR1 and CDR2: SGHRS, YFSETQ. V was trimmed by 0 bases and J by 7 bases, leaving 10 bases between them. There are 14 residues in the CDR3.

CDR3 amino acids: CASSEQINYGYTF. CDR3 coding DNA: TGTGCCAGCAGTGAGCAGATTAACTATGGCTACACCTTC. The genes are TRBV6-1 and TRBJ1-2, with unresolved D. The CDR3 spans 13 residues. Germline CDR1 reads MNHNS; CDR2 reads SASEGT. V lost 3 bases, J lost 1 base, and 6 bases lay in between.

The chain links TRBV18 to TRBJ2-3, with D possibly matching TRBD1 (6 bases). This CDR3 has 14 amino acids. Trimming removed 4 bases from V and 4 bases from J, with 12 bases in between. The germline V gene has CDR1 KGHSH and CDR2 LQKENI. CDR3: CASSRQGNADTQYF. The CDR3 DNA is TGTGCCAGCTCACGCCAGGGGAACGCAGATACGCAGTATTTT.

The chain's CDR3 is CASSTGMGGEQYF. Here the CDR3 DNA reads TGTGCCAGCTCAACGGGAATGGGAGGCGAGCAGTACTTC. This chain joins TRBV18 and TRBJ2-7; D perhaps matches TRBD2 (6 bases). This CDR3 has 13 residues. Germline V gene data show CDR1 as KGHSH and CDR2 as LQKENI. Trimming took 5 bases from V and 6 from J, leaving 14 bases between them.

This clone was found once. V is TRBV5-1 and J is TRBJ1-3, with 8 bases aligning to TRBD1. Looked up from germline, CDR1 is SGHRS and CDR2 is YFSETQ. This CDR3 is 17 amino acids long. Unmatched junction bases numbered 8, after V lost 3 bases and J lost 0 bases. The chain's CDR3 is CASSYAGTGLSGNTIYF. In DNA form, the CDR3 reads TGCGCCAGCAGCTACGCCGGGACAGGCCTCTCTGGAAACACCATATATTTT.

The J gene is TRBJ2-3, the V gene TRBV7-3, with 9 bases identical to TRBD2. V lost 2 bases, J lost 2 bases, and 5 bases stayed unmatched. Germline-derived CDR1 and CDR2 are SGHTA and FQGTGA. The CDR3 totals 16 residues. CDR3 DNA sequence: TGTGCCAGCAGCTTAGCGGGAGGGCCCTTCACAGATACGCAGTATTTT. Residues: CASSLAGGPFTDTQYF.

This chain joins TRBV7-8 and TRBJ2-3; D is unresolved. V gave up 5 bases and J gave up 8 bases, with 11 bases separating them. From germline, CDR1 is SGHVS and CDR2 FQNEAQ. The length of the CDR3 is 12 residues. Here the CDR3 reads CASSPRMATQYF. As DNA, the CDR3 is TGTGCCAGCAGCCCCCGCATGGCTACGCAGTATTTT.

The V and J genes are TRBV11-2 and TRBJ1-6, with 10 bases aligning to TRBD1. The ends lost 4 bases at V and 10 bases at J; junction bases unmatched: 10. This CDR3 region has 16 residues. Germline V lookup: CDR1 SGHAT, CDR2 FQNNGV. The CDR3 coding sequence is TGTGCCAGCAGCTACGACAGACAGGGGGCTTGGTCACCCCTCCACTTT. Translating gives CASSYDRQGAWSPLHF.

V gene TRBV6-6 combines with J gene TRBJ2-5; 9 nucleotides agree with TRBD2. V dropped 2 bases and J dropped 3; count of bases not matched to a gene: 1. Germline V gives CDR1 MNHNY, CDR2 SVGAGI (reference sequence). The CDR3 totals 14 residues. CDR3 protein: CASSYQRGEETQYF. The CDR3 DNA is TGTGCCAGCAGTTACCAGCGGGGGGAAGAGACCCAGTACTTC.

The genes are TRBV7-3 and TRBJ2-5; D is unclear. V lost 2 bases to trimming and J lost 1 base, with 14 bases between them. CDR3 length: 16 residues. Per germline, CDR1 SGHTA and CDR2 FQGTGA. CDR3 sequence: CASSLGRGSVQETQYF. The CDR3 coding sequence is TGTGCCAGCAGCTTAGGTCGTGGCAGCGTCCAAGAGACCCAGTACTTC. The whole variable domain, remainder taken from reference TRBV7-3 and TRBJ2-5, is GAGVSQTPSNKVTEKGKYVELRCDPISGHTALYWYRQSLGQGPEFLIYFQGTGAADDSGLPNDRFFAVRPEGSVSTLKIQRTERGDSAVYLCASSLGRGSVQETQYFGPGTRLLVL.